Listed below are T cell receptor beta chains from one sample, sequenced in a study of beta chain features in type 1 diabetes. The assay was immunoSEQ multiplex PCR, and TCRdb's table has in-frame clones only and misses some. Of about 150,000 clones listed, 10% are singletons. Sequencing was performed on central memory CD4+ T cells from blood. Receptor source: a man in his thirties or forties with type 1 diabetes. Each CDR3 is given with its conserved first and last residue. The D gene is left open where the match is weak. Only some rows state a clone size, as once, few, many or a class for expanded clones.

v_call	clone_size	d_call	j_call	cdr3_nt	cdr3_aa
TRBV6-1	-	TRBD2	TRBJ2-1	TGTGCCAGCATTCCAGCGGGAGGGCGTGAGCAGTTCTTC	CASIPAGGREQFF
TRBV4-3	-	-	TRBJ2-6	TGCGCCAGCAGCCTAGGGGGAACCTCGCCTGGGGCCAACGTCCTGACTTTC	CASSLGGTSPGANVLTF
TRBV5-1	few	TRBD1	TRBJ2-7	TGCGCCAGCAGCTCAATACCGGGACAGGGATCTTACGAGCAGTACTTC	CASSSIPGQGSYEQYF
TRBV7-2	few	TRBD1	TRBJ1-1	TGTGCCAGCAGCACGGGACAGGGGAACACTGAAGCTTTCTTT	CASSTGQGNTEAFF
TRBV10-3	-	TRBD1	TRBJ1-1	TGTGCCACCAGGCCGGGACAGGGGGGGAGGAACACTGAAGCTTTCTTT	CATRPGQGGRNTEAFF
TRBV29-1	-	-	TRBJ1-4	TGCAGTGCAGGGGAGAATGAAAAACTGTTTTTT	CSAGENEKLFF
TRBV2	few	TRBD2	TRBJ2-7	TGTGCCAGCAGTAAGGGACTAGCGGCCAGGGACGAGCAGTACTTC	CASSKGLAARDEQYF
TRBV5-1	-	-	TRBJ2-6	TGCGCCAGCAGCTTGGCCAACTCGGGATCTGGGGCCAACGTCCTGACTTTC	CASSLANSGSGANVLTF
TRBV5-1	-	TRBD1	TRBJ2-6	TGCGCCAGCACCTTCGGGGACAGGCTAAACTCTGGGGCCAACGTCCTGACTTTC	CASTFGDRLNSGANVLTF
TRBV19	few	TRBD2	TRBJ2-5	TGTGCCAGTAGTAGGCGGGAGCCACGGGAGGAGACCCAGTACTTC	CASSRREPREETQYF
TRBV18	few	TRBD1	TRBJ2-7	TGTGCCAGCTCACCAGGACAGGGCTTTACCTACGAGCAGTACTTC	CASSPGQGFTYEQYF
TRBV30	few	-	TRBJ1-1	TGTGCCTGGAGTGTCCGGGGCACTGAAGCTTTCTTT	CAWSVRGTEAFF
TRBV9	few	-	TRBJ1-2	TGTGCCAGCAGCGTACACGACAGGATGGACTATGGCTACACCTTC	CASSVHDRMDYGYTF
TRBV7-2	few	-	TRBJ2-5	TGTGCCAGCAGCTCATACAGGGAAGAGACCCAGTACTTC	CASSSYREETQYF
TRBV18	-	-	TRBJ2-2	TGTGCCAGCTCACCACCGAGTAGCGGCACCGGGGAGCTGTTTTTT	CASSPPSSGTGELFF
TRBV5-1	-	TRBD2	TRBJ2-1	TGCGCCAGCAGCTTGGTTCTAGCGGGAGAGAATGAGCAGTTCTTC	CASSLVLAGENEQFF
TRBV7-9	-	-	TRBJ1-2	TGTGCCAGCAGCACCCGGGACAACTCACGGTACGGCTACACCTTC	CASSTRDNSRYGYTF
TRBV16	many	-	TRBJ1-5	TGTGCCAGCAGCCAAGTCAGGAATCAGCCCCAGCATTTT	CASSQVRNQPQHF